This T cell receptor (beta chain) was sequenced in a study of shared clonotypes between healthy human individuals. General observations from the study: Blood alone was sampled, and tissue repertoires likely differ. Generally, naive subsets (rather than memory subsets) showed larger estimated richness. Despite large depth, rarefaction showed incomplete sorted-subset sequencing.

About this clone: Its antigen is unidentified.

Replicate sorted-subset PCRs were loaded with 150 to 250 ng DNA, about 30,000 T cell genomes. Here immunoSEQ multiplex PCR was the method, and the copy in TCRdb shows in-frame clones only, minus some. The sample shows over a million clones, about 96% of them seen only once. Sequencing used naive CD4+ T cells sorted from blood. Subset of the sample: CD45RA+ positively selected. The clonotype was recovered from a man aged 25 to 45 in good health.

The CDR3 DNA follows: TGTGCCTGGGCTACAGGGGGCAATCAGCCCCAGCATTTT. Protein product: CAWATGGNQPQHF. The chain couples TRBV30 to TRBJ1-5; 7 bases line up with TRBD1. The V and J ends lost 5 bases and 2 bases, in that order; junction bases with no gene match: 3. The germline gives CDR1 GTSNPN, CDR2 SVGIG (reference sequence). This CDR3 comprises 13 residues.